The T cell receptor beta chain described here comes from a study of shared clonotypes between healthy human individuals. The wider study: Three CD4 naive, three CD4 memory, two CD8 naive and one CD8 memory plate were used per donor.

About this clone itself: Its antigen is unidentified.

Study conclusions and caveats: Naive CD4 clonotypes were shared across several donors at roughly 5.3%.

Here immunoSEQ multiplex PCR was the method, and the copy in TCRdb shows in-frame clones only, minus some. The repertoire has millions of clones, roughly nine tenths of them found once; the top ten carry 0.11% to 0.15%. The CDR3 length is 15 residues. V shed 2 bases and J shed 5 bases, with 16 bases lying between them. Germline V gene sequence: CDR1 SGHRS, CDR2 YFSETQ. The source of this sequence is a man younger than 30 in good health. The V gene is TRBV5-1, the J gene TRBJ1-2; D is ambiguous. Source material: naive CD4+ T cells sorted from blood. Subset of the sample: CD45RA+ positively selected. CDR3 loop: CASSLGSSTVYGYTF. In DNA form, the CDR3 reads TGCGCCAGCAGCTTAGGTAGTAGTACGGTTTATGGCTACACCTTC.